This T cell receptor beta chain was profiled in a study of monozygotic twins with inflammatory bowel disease. Turning to this clonotype: Its antigen remains unknown.

Overall study results and limits: The study found lower TCRbeta diversity (inverse Simpson) in IBD patients than in healthy co-twins. Other individuals had fewer clonotypes in common with IBD patients than with healthy twins, especially with disease activity.

Germline V lookup: CDR1 SGHRS, CDR2 YFSETQ. This CDR3 is 14 amino acids long. Template switching added UMIs carrying a 6-nucleotide sample barcode. Reprocessing the 5' RACE reads, TCRdb reports a single entry for every CDR3 protein and omits DNA. The ten top clones account for about 2.3%, within a sample of around 450,000 distinct CDR3 sequences. Donors each gave about 2.6 ml of blood. Input material: blood. This clonotype was obtained from a human donor with ulcerative colitis or Crohn's disease, or a healthy co-twin of an affected twin (not recorded which). This chain connects TRBV5-1 to TRBJ2-5. This chain's CDR3 is CASSSSIFQETQYF.